One sample yielded the 16 T cell receptor beta chains listed below, sequenced in a study of shared clonotypes between healthy human individuals. TCRdb keeps only in-frame clones here, not all; method: immunoSEQ multiplex PCR. The data hold nearly 1,000,000 clones, with over 75% observed a single time. Sequencing was performed on memory CD4+ T cells sorted from blood. The subset here: CD45RA-negative fraction. Receptors originate from a young man in good health.

The CDR3 region has the DNA TGTGCCAGCAGCTCCCAGACTAGCGGGAACTACGAGCAGTACTTC. It encodes CASSSQTSGNYEQYF. This chain joins TRBV7-2 and TRBJ2-7; 11 bases are a match to TRBD2. The CDR3 loop spans 15 amino acids. Germline assignment: CDR1 SGHTA and CDR2 FQGNSA. J gave up 3 bases and V 4 bases, and 5 bases lay outside the gene matches. The full variable domain, in which reference TRBV7-2 and TRBJ2-7 provide the parts outside the CDR3, is GAGVSQSPSNKVTEKGKDVELRCDPISGHTALYWYRQSLGQGLEFLIYFQGNSAPDKSGLPSDRFSAERTGGSVSTLTIQRTQQEDSAVYLCASSSQTSGNYEQYFGPGTRLTVT.

This clone was observed a few times. The chain is built from TRBV15 and TRBJ1-2; 8 bases align to TRBD1. In germline, CDR1 is LNHNV, CDR2 YYDKDF (reference sequence). The CDR3 spans 14 residues. The V and J ends lost 5 bases and 8 bases, in that order; junction bases with no gene match: 10. The CDR3 bases are TGTGCCACCAGCTTTCGGACAGGGAGAGGCGGCTACACCTTC. As protein: CATSFRTGRGGYTF.

The rearrangement joins TRBV9 to TRBJ2-1, with D hard to call. Trimming removed 0 bases from V and 4 bases from J, with 5 bases in between. The CDR3 runs 13 residues. In germline, CDR1 is SGDLS, CDR2 YYNGEE. The DNA of the CDR3 is TGTGCCAGCAGCGTAGCCCAGTACAATGAGCAGTTCTTC. Translation: CASSVAQYNEQFF.

In DNA, the CDR3 is TGTGCCAGTTGGGGAAGCTATAGCAATCAGCCCCAGCATTTT. Protein product: CASWGSYSNQPQHF. This chain links TRBV6-1 with TRBJ1-5, with D unresolved. V lost 9 bases and J lost 0, with 12 bases in between. The CDR3 runs 14 residues. The germline gives CDR1 MNHNS, CDR2 SASEGT.

This clone appeared a single time. The rearrangement links TRBV7-2 to TRBJ2-3; a weak D match, TRBD2 (6 bases). The V and J ends lost 5 bases and 3 bases respectively, with 15 bases between them. The CDR3 contains 15 residues. The V gene's germline CDR1 is SGHTA and CDR2 FQGNSA. The CDR3 sequence: CASSPLAGVTDTQYF. CDR3 nucleotides: TGTGCCAGCAGCCCACTAGCCGGAGTAACAGATACGCAGTATTTT.

The rearrangement links TRBV13 to TRBJ2-7; D might be TRBD1 or TRBD2, each matching 7 bases. The CDR3 loop spans 15 amino acids. The ends were cut back, 10 bases at V and 2 bases at J, with 21 bases in the middle. Germline V gives CDR1 PRHDT, CDR2 FYEKMQ (reference sequence). Here the CDR3 reads CATRQGGSKAYEQYF. The CDR3 bases are TGTGCCACCCGCCAGGGGGGGTCAAAGGCCTACGAGCAGTACTTC.

V usage is TRBV5-1 and J usage is TRBJ2-2, with 8 positions matching TRBD1. This CDR3 comprises 15 residues. Losses at the gene ends were 3 bases for V and 5 bases for J; bases not matched to a gene: 6. CDR1 SGHRS and CDR2 YFSETQ come from the germline V gene. CDR3 coding DNA: TGCGCCAGCAGCTCGACAGGGGCCGGAACCGGGGAGCTGTTTTTT. Residues: CASSSTGAGTGELFF. The full variable domain, completed using reference TRBV5-1 and TRBJ2-2, is KAGVTQTPRYLIKTRGQQVTLSCSPISGHRSVSWYQQTPGQGLQFLFEYFSETQRNKGNFPGRFSGRQFSNSRSEMNVSTLELGDSALYLCASSSTGAGTGELFFGEGSRLTVL.

The rearrangement uses TRBV19 and TRBJ1-6; 8 nucleotides match TRBD1. This CDR3 has 15 amino acids. CDR1 and CDR2 from the germline V gene are LNHDA and SQIVND (reference sequence). With 5 bases clipped from V and 10 bases from J, the junction kept 10 bases outside the gene matches. CDR3 DNA sequence: TGTGCCAGTAGTCCTCAGGACAGGGTTCGATCACCCCTCCACTTT. As protein: CASSPQDRVRSPLHF.

The chain has TRBV5-1 and TRBJ2-5; the match to TRBD1 covers 12 bases. Germline trimming cut 0 bases from V and 5 bases from J; bases unmatched to any gene: 2. CDR1 is SGHRS and CDR2 is YFSETQ in the germline V gene. CDR3 size: 15 residues. DNA of the CDR3: TGCGCCAGCAGCTTGGCGGGACAGGGGGCCGAGACCCAGTACTTC. Translating gives CASSLAGQGAETQYF.

This clone was seen a few times. Other nucleotide sequences from this sample produce the same CDR3. The chain is built from TRBV2 and TRBJ2-3, with TRBD1 matching over 7 bases. CDR1 SNHLY and CDR2 FYNNEI come from the germline V gene. This CDR3 contains 13 residues. V shed 6 bases and J 1 base; nucleotides not matched to a gene: 1. CDR3 DNA: TGTGCCAGCAGAGGACAGGGCACAGATACGCAGTATTTT. It codes for CASRGQGTDTQYF.

As regards this clone: The same CDR3 arises from other DNA sequences in this sample as well. The chain joins TRBV7-9 to TRBJ1-5; D is ambiguous. V lost 1 base and J lost 0, with 7 bases in between. This CDR3 has 15 amino acids. Germline CDR1 is SEHNR and CDR2 is FQNEAQ (reference sequence). The CDR3 spells CASSLGSGSNQPQHF. The CDR3 DNA reads as TGTGCCAGCAGCTTAGGGTCTGGTAGCAATCAGCCCCAGCATTTT.

This chain links TRBV27 with TRBJ1-2; 7 nucleotides line up with TRBD1. There are 13 residues in the CDR3. Trimming cost V 5 bases and J 3 bases; bases outside gene matches: 3. Germline lookup yields CDR1 MNHEY and CDR2 SMNVEV (reference sequence). CDR3 DNA sequence: TGTGCCAGCAGTACAGACAGGGACTATGGCTACACCTTC. It specifies CASSTDRDYGYTF.

The rearrangement uses TRBV5-1 and TRBJ2-6, with 10 nucleotides matching TRBD1. The V gene end was trimmed by 4 bases and the J gene end by 1 base; junction bases not matched to a gene: 8. Germline V gives CDR1 SGHRS, CDR2 YFSETQ. This CDR3 region has 18 residues. CDR3 sequence reads: CASSVTGTGASGANVLTF. The CDR3 DNA is TGCGCCAGCAGCGTAACCGGGACAGGGGCTTCTGGGGCCAACGTCCTGACTTTC. The whole variable domain, remainder taken from reference TRBV5-1 and TRBJ2-6, is KAGVTQTPRYLIKTRGQQVTLSCSPISGHRSVSWYQQTPGQGLQFLFEYFSETQRNKGNFPGRFSGRQFSNSRSEMNVSTLELGDSALYLCASSVTGTGASGANVLTFGAGSRLTVL.

This clone occurred a few times. In DNA form, the CDR3 reads TGTGCCAGCAGCTTAGGAATCACAGATACGCAGTATTTT. Translating gives CASSLGITDTQYF. The chain uses TRBV7-2 and TRBJ2-3; D is uncertain. Per germline, CDR1 SGHTA and CDR2 FQGNSA. The CDR3 consists of 13 residues. V gave up 1 base and J gave up 2 bases, with 4 bases separating them.

The chain recombines TRBV7-9 with TRBJ1-2; D unresolved. The CDR3 is 11 residues long. CDR1 is SEHNR, CDR2 FQNEAQ, per germline (reference sequence). Deletions cut 5 bases from V and 2 bases from J, with 3 bases between. CDR3 nucleotide sequence: TGTGCCAGCAGCACGAACTATGGCTACACCTTC. Translating it yields CASSTNYGYTF.

About this clone: The sample holds other DNA sequences that translate to the same CDR3. The chain joins TRBV9 to TRBJ2-2; no clear D. V was trimmed by 4 bases and J by 6 bases, leaving 10 bases between them. The CDR3 runs to 13 residues. Germline V gene data show CDR1 as SGDLS and CDR2 as YYNGEE. The CDR3, as DNA: TGTGCCAGCAGCCTACTTGCGGCCGGGGAGCTGTTTTTT. As protein: CASSLLAAGELFF.